The rows below give T cell receptor beta chains drawn from one sample of a study of cytomegalovirus exposure and HLA in healthy donors. TCRdb's copy holds only in-frame clones and misses some; the assay was immunoSEQ multiplex PCR. The sample contains some 200,000 clones, 65% to 80% of which appear only once. Sequencing used PBMCs. These receptors originate from a man in his forties in good health and CMV-seronegative. Both conserved end residues are part of each CDR3. A D gene is named only where the DNA matches it firmly. The size entry is marked missing in some rows and otherwise reads once, few, many or a size class.

NA	NA	TRBV19	13	TRBJ2-7	TGTGCCAGTAGTATTCTGGCCCAAAGCGAGCAGTACTTC	CASSILAQSEQYF
few	NA	TRBV6-5	11	TRBJ2-7	TGTGCCAGCAGGCAGGGCTACGAGCAGTACTTC	CASRQGYEQYF
NA	NA	TRBV9	15	TRBJ1-3	TGTGCCAGCAGCGTAGGAGGCAGAGCTGGAAACACCATATATTTT	CASSVGGRAGNTIYF
few	NA	TRBV5-6	13	TRBJ2-5	TGTGCCAGCAGCTTAAGAGAGGGAGAGACCCAGTACTTC	CASSLREGETQYF
NA	NA	TRBV28	13	TRBJ1-1	TGTGCCAGCAGTTTAGCAGTGAACACTGAAGCTTTCTTT	CASSLAVNTEAFF
few	NA	TRBV9	19	TRBJ1-3	TGTGCCAGCAGCCCCGGGAGAGGACCCTGGACACCTGCTGGAAACACCATATATTTT	CASSPGRGPWTPAGNTIYF
once	NA	TRBV5-4	15	TRBJ1-2	TGTGCCAGCAGCTTGGTGGACAGAGATCGATATGGCTACACCTTC	CASSLVDRDRYGYTF
NA	TRBD2	TRBV2	17	TRBJ2-3	TGTGCCAGCACAGGGACTAGCGGGGGCAGGGGGTCAGATACGCAGTATTTT	CASTGTSGGRGSDTQYF
NA	NA	TRBV2	16	TRBJ1-1	TGTGCCAGCAAGGCGACGTTGATCGGGGAGCGGGAAGCGGCTTTCTTT	CASKATLIGEREAAFF
once	TRBD1	TRBV4-1	16	TRBJ2-3	TGCGCCAGCAGCTTTGAGGGGACAGGCCGCACAGATACGCAGTATTTT	CASSFEGTGRTDTQYF
NA	NA	TRBV29-1	12	TRBJ1-2	TGCAGCGTTGAAACAAGGGGCTATGGCTACACCTTC	CSVETRGYGYTF
few	TRBD1	TRBV7-8	17	TRBJ1-2	TGTGCCAGCAGCCCCCGGTATATCAGGGACAGGGAAAATGGCTACACCTTC	CASSPRYIRDRENGYTF
NA	TRBD1	TRBV7-8	14	TRBJ2-7	TGTGCCAGCAGCTCCAGGGACAGATACTACGAGCAGTACTTC	CASSSRDRYYEQYF
few	NA	TRBV9	16	TRBJ2-2	TGTGCCAGCAGCCCTACGACCGGGAAGAACACCGGGGAGCTGTTTTTT	CASSPTTGKNTGELFF
NA	NA	TRBV21-1	17	TRBJ2-2	TGTGCCAGCAGCAACCCCTGTGGAGGGAGGAACACCGGGGAGCTGTTTTTT	CASSNPCGGRNTGELFF
NA	NA	TRBV7-6	11	TRBJ2-3	TGTGCCAGCAGCCTGGGGCCCGCGCAGTATTTT	CASSLGPAQYF
NA	NA	TRBV5-5	17	TRBJ2-3	TGTGCCAGCAGTCCCTTTGGATCACTAAGAGATACAGATACGCAGTATTTT	CASSPFGSLRDTDTQYF
few	TRBD1	TRBV4-1	15	TRBJ1-4	TGCGCCAGCAGCGGGCCGGGACAGGGGAGAGAAAAACTGTTTTTT	CASSGPGQGREKLFF
NA	TRBD2	TRBV7-9	15	TRBJ2-1	TGTGCCAGCAGCTTAGCTGGACGGGAGGGCCCTGAGCAGTTCTTC	CASSLAGREGPEQFF
NA	NA	TRBV27	14	TRBJ2-7	TGTGCCAGCAGTTCGCGCACCCCGTCTTACGAGCAGTACTTC	CASSSRTPSYEQYF
NA	TRBD1	TRBV4-3	19	TRBJ1-5	TGCGCCAGCAGCCAAGATTTCGGGACAGGGAGGAGTAAGGGTCAGCCCCAGCATTTT	CASSQDFGTGRSKGQPQHF
NA	TRBD1	TRBV13	14	TRBJ2-7	TGTGCCAGCAGCCTGAGACAGGGTCGGGACGAGCAGTACTTC	CASSLRQGRDEQYF
NA	TRBD2	TRBV18	17	TRBJ2-5	TGTGCCAGCTCACCACCGGCGAGCGGGAGGGCCGTGGAGACCCAGTACTTC	CASSPPASGRAVETQYF
few	TRBD2	TRBV5-1	15	TRBJ2-1	TGCGCCAGCAGCGTAATTTTAGCGGGAGAAAATGAGCAGTTCTTC	CASSVILAGENEQFF
NA	NA	TRBV14	15	TRBJ2-5	TGTGCCAGCAGCCAAAGTTTGACATCTGGAGAGACCCAGTACTTC	CASSQSLTSGETQYF
NA	TRBD2	TRBV27	16	TRBJ2-2	TGTGCCAGCAGTATAGGGACTAGCGGGAGTTGGGGGGAGCTGTTTTTT	CASSIGTSGSWGELFF
NA	NA	TRBV6-5	14	TRBJ2-7	TGTGCCAGCAGTTACGAACCCAGAACCTACGAGCAGTACTTC	CASSYEPRTYEQYF
NA	NA	TRBV7-8	17	TRBJ2-5	TGTGCCAGCAGCTTAGATCGGTCCGGTTTCCGCGGAGAGACCCAGTACTTC	CASSLDRSGFRGETQYF
NA	NA	TRBV21-1	16	TRBJ1-1	TGTGCCAGCAGCAAGATCTCCCCAGACTTGAACACTGAAGCTTTCTTT	CASSKISPDLNTEAFF
NA	NA	TRBV27	14	TRBJ1-1	TGTGCCAGCAGTTTTCGTGGGGCTATGACTGAAGCTTTCTTT	CASSFRGAMTEAFF
NA	TRBD2	TRBV7-2	15	TRBJ2-5	TGTGCCAGCAGCTTCCAGCGGGGGGGCGGAGAGACCCAGTACTTC	CASSFQRGGGETQYF
once	NA	TRBV9	15	TRBJ2-4	TGTGCCAGCAGCACCGACGGCACCAGGAAAAACATTCAGTACTTC	CASSTDGTRKNIQYF
NA	TRBD2	TRBV7-9	15	TRBJ2-5	TGTGCCAGCAGCTCCTCGGGGACTAGGGGGGAGACCCAGTACTTC	CASSSSGTRGETQYF
NA	NA	TRBV30	15	TRBJ1-5	TGTGCCTGGAGTGGCCCGGGGAGGAGCAATCAGCCCCAGCATTTT	CAWSGPGRSNQPQHF
once	NA	TRBV9	13	TRBJ1-1	TGTGCCAGCAGCCGTACAGGGAACACTGAAGCTTTCTTT	CASSRTGNTEAFF
NA	NA	TRBV9	12	TRBJ1-4	TGTGCCAGCGGCTCAACTAATGAAAAACTGTTTTTT	CASGSTNEKLFF
NA	NA	TRBV2	11	TRBJ1-1	TGTGCCAGCAGTGTACGGGGGGAAGCTTTCTTT	CASSVRGEAFF
few	NA	TRBV6-5	13	TRBJ1-4	TGTGCCAGCAGTCGAGACAGGAATGAAAAACTGTTTTTT	CASSRDRNEKLFF
NA	NA	TRBV4-3	13	TRBJ1-3	TGCACCAGCAGCCCGGCTAGTGGAAACACCATATATTTT	CTSSPASGNTIYF
NA	NA	TRBV27	18	TRBJ2-1	TGTGCCAGCAGTTTGCTGGGGGGACGGGGCTTATCCTACAATGAGCAGTTCTTC	CASSLLGGRGLSYNEQFF
NA	TRBD2	TRBV5-1	13	TRBJ2-4	TGCGCCAGCAGCTTCGGAAGCGGGGGCATTCAGTACTTC	CASSFGSGGIQYF
NA	TRBD1	TRBV7-9	14	TRBJ1-2	TGTGCCAGCACCTTTGCTGGACAGGGCTATGGCTACACCTTC	CASTFAGQGYGYTF